The 28 T cell receptor beta chains below come from one sample, sequenced in a study of T-cell reconstitution after alpha-beta-depleted transplantation in children. Preparing the TCRbeta library involved the use of unique molecular identifiers. TCRdb processed the PCR reads anew with MiXCR; each CDR3 protein has one entry. The sample includes 70,000 to 95,000 distinct CDR3 sequences, more than 10% of them seen just once. Here the sequenced sample was PBMCs from the stem cell graft donor, taken from the stem cell graft. The receptors here all came from a human donor who donated a stem cell graft to a child with inherited bone marrow failure.

This clonotype was counted at least ten times. This rearrangement joins TRBV27 to TRBJ1-6, with no clear D. The length of the CDR3 is 17 residues. Germline CDR1 and CDR2: MNHEY and SMNVEV (reference sequence). Trimming left V 0 bases short and J 1 base short, with 10 bases between. For the CDR3, the DNA is TGTGCCAGCAGTTTATCGATGCCGGGATCCTATAATTCACCCCTCCACTTT. It yields the protein CASSLSMPGSYNSPLHF.

This clonotype was seen ten or more times. The chain carries TRBV4-2 and TRBJ1-2; the D gene is possibly TRBD1 (6 bases). The V end was cut by 8 bases, the J end by 8 bases, with 18 bases between. CDR3 length: 13 residues. Germline CDR1 and CDR2: LGHNA and YNFKEQ. The CDR3 reads CASGLRGGSGYTF. For the CDR3, the DNA is TGTGCCAGCGGCCTTCGAGGGGGTTCGGGCTACACCTTC.

This clonotype was recorded at least ten times. The chain employs TRBV28 and TRBJ2-7; D unclear. Germline V gives CDR1 MDHEN, CDR2 SYDVKM. The CDR3 runs 14 residues. V was trimmed by 4 bases and J by 1 base, leaving 11 bases between them. DNA for the CDR3: TGTGCCAGCAGTTCGTTAGACGGTTCCTACGAGCAGTACTTC. The encoded protein is CASSSLDGSYEQYF.

In this sample, this clonotype turned up many times. The chain has TRBV6-1 and TRBJ2-3, with no clear D. CDR1 is MNHNS and CDR2 is SASEGT in the germline V gene. The CDR3 length is 14 residues. V lost 6 bases to trimming and J lost 0 bases, with 10 bases between them. The CDR3 region is CASSPGTSTDTQYF. The CDR3 DNA sequence: TGTGCCAGCAGCCCAGGCACTAGCACAGATACGCAGTATTTT.

The chain uses TRBV30 and TRBJ1-5, with D perhaps matching TRBD1 (5 bases). The V end lost 5 bases, the J end lost 2 bases, and 10 bases lay between the germline ends. The germline V gene has CDR1 GTSNPN and CDR2 SVGIG (reference sequence). The CDR3 is made up of 13 amino acids. CDR3 nucleotide sequence: TGTGCCTGGGATCAGGGAGGCAATCAGCCCCAGCATTTT. Encoded protein: CAWDQGGNQPQHF.

Ten or more counts support this clonotype. The chain recombines TRBV24-1 with TRBJ2-3; possibly TRBD1 for D (6 bases). V shed 0 bases and J shed 0 bases, with 9 bases lying between them. This CDR3 spans 16 amino acids. Germline CDR1 and CDR2: KGHDR and SFDVKD. As DNA, the CDR3 is TGTGCCACCAGTGATTTGTGGGGGCAAAGCACAGATACGCAGTATTTT. Residues: CATSDLWGQSTDTQYF.

The chain recombines TRBV28 with TRBJ2-7; 10 bases fit TRBD1. Germline V gene data show CDR1 as MDHEN and CDR2 as SYDVKM. The CDR3 loop spans 16 amino acids. The ends lost 5 bases at V and 3 bases at J; junction bases unmatched: 10. The CDR3 coding sequence is TGTGCCAGCAGTCAGAGCGGACAGGGGGGTGGCTACGAGCAGTACTTC. It is translated as CASSQSGQGGGYEQYF.

This clonotype was found many times. The chain couples TRBV29-1 to TRBJ2-7, with TRBD1 identical over 11 bases. This CDR3 comprises 13 residues. Germline V gene data show CDR1 as SQVTM and CDR2 as ANQGSEA. Germline trimming cut 7 bases from V and 7 bases from J; bases unmatched to any gene: 9. CDR3 sequence (DNA): TGCAGCGCCCGGACAGGGGGCGGATCGGAGCAGTACTTC. This gives the protein CSARTGGGSEQYF.

Ten or more counts support this clonotype. This sequence joins TRBV10-3 and TRBJ2-6, with 9 bases aligning to TRBD1. The V gene's germline CDR1 is ENHRY and CDR2 SYGVKD. CDR3 size: 19 residues. With V trimmed by 6 bases and J by 0 bases, 12 bases remained unmatched. CDR3 region: CAISGGVTGGFSGANVLTF. DNA for the CDR3: TGTGCCATCAGCGGTGGTGTGACAGGGGGTTTCTCTGGGGCCAACGTCCTGACTTTC.

The chain is built from TRBV7-2 and TRBJ1-2; D unclear. V lost 0 bases and J 2 bases, leaving 10 bases between the germline ends. This CDR3 comprises 15 residues. Per germline, CDR1 SGHTA and CDR2 FQGNSA. CDR3 in amino acids: CASSLAEDLNYGYTF. The CDR3 DNA reads as TGTGCCAGCAGCTTAGCGGAGGATCTAAACTATGGCTACACCTTC.

The V and J genes are TRBV29-1 and TRBJ2-1, with 9 nucleotides matching TRBD2. J lost 1 base, V lost 1 base, and 8 bases had no gene match. CDR3 length: 17 amino acids. Germline V gene data show CDR1 as SQVTM and CDR2 as ANQGSEA. The CDR3 is CSVEGGGGRVSYNEQFF. CDR3 DNA: TGCAGCGTTGAAGGGGGGGGCGGGAGGGTTTCCTACAATGAGCAGTTCTTC.

The table lists this clonotype with many counts. The V and J genes are TRBV7-3 and TRBJ2-5, with 8 bases that match TRBD2. V lost 2 bases and J lost 1; bases outside the gene matches: 3. Germline-derived CDR1 and CDR2 are SGHTA and FQGTGA. The CDR3 sequence is 15 residues long. CDR3 sequence (DNA): TGTGCCAGCAGCTTATCGGCGGGGGGCCAAGAGACCCAGTACTTC. Translating gives CASSLSAGGQETQYF.

This clonotype was counted ten times or more. Sequence at one end of the junction differs from germline and may be a read error. The V call is TRBV18, the J call TRBJ2-7, with a possible D match to TRBD2 (5 bases). This CDR3 is 14 amino acids long. Germline values: CDR1 KGHSH, CDR2 LQKENI. In nucleotides, the CDR3 is TGTGCCAGTTCACCGGAAACAGCGAGCGGTTTGTTGAGCTTC. This sequence encodes CASSPETASGLLSF.

The chain is built from TRBV29-1 and TRBJ2-3, with TRBD2 matching over 13 bases. The V gene end was trimmed by 4 bases and the J gene end by 2 bases; junction bases not matched to a gene: 6. The CDR3 spans 16 residues. Per the germline V gene, CDR1 is SQVTM and CDR2 is ANQGSEA. CDR3 DNA sequence: TGCAGCGTTGTCGGGACTAGCGGGGTGGTCACAGATACGCAGTATTTT. This encodes CSVVGTSGVVTDTQYF.

The table lists this clonotype with many counts. The junction does not match germline at one end; this may be a read error. The chain combines TRBV7-2 with TRBJ2-7; weak D call: TRBD2 (7 bases). Germline CDR1 reads SGHTA; CDR2 reads FQGNSA. The CDR3 contains 13 residues. CDR3: CASSSEQGLPGGF. The CDR3 coding sequence is TGTGCCAGCAGCTCCGAACAGGGACTCCCGGGGGGCTTC.

This clonotype was found a few times. CDR3 region: CASSPNAQRDEQFF. The CDR3 DNA sequence: TGTGCCAGCAGCCCGAATGCACAGCGCGATGAGCAGTTCTTC. This chain connects TRBV7-3 to TRBJ2-1; D is unclear. V was clipped by 5 bases and J by 8 bases, with 16 bases between them. The CDR3 contains 14 residues. The germline V gene encodes CDR1 SGHTA and CDR2 FQGTGA. Based on the CDR3 plus reference TRBV7-3 and TRBJ2-1, the full variable domain is GAGVSQTPSNKVTEKGKYVELRCDPISGHTALYWYRQSLGQGPEFLIYFQGTGAADDSGLPNDRFFAVRPEGSVSTLKIQRTERGDSAVYLCASSPNAQRDEQFFGPGTRLTVL.

In this sample, this clonotype turned up many times. The chain couples TRBV12-3 or TRBV12-4 to TRBJ2-3; no definite D call. The V end lost 5 bases, the J end lost 1 base, and 10 bases lay between the germline ends. The CDR3 totals 14 residues. CDR3 DNA: TGTGCCAGCAGTCCCCGCGGTGGCACAGATACGCAGTATTTT. Translated, it gives CASSPRGGTDTQYF.

This clonotype occurred many times. The chain has TRBV4-2 and TRBJ2-1; the D call may be TRBD1 or TRBD2 (5 bases each). V shed 0 bases and J shed 5 bases, with 14 bases lying between them. The CDR3 extends over 16 amino acids. CDR1 is LGHNA and CDR2 is YNFKEQ in the germline V gene. The CDR3: CASSQDGARTNNEQFF. CDR3 in DNA: TGTGCCAGCAGCCAAGACGGGGCTCGGACGAACAATGAGCAGTTCTTC.

The table lists this clonotype with many counts. This sequence joins TRBV5-5 and TRBJ2-7; tentatively, D is TRBD2 (5 bases). Trimming shortened V by 0 bases and J by 2 bases, and 9 bases separated the two germline ends. The CDR3 is 14 amino acids. The germline gives CDR1 SGHKS, CDR2 YYEKEE (reference sequence). CDR3 in DNA: TGTGCCAGCAGCTTGGAGGAGGTCGCCTACGAGCAGTACTTC. Its translation: CASSLEEVAYEQYF. The full variable domain, its missing parts supplied by reference TRBV5-5 and TRBJ2-7, is DAGVTQSPTHLIKTRGQQVTLRCSPISGHKSVSWYQQVLGQGPQFIFQYYEKEERGRGNFPDRFSARQFPNYSSELNVNALLLGDSALYLCASSLEEVAYEQYFGPGTRLTVT.

Many counts were recorded for this clonotype. This chain uses TRBV2 with TRBJ2-1, with D unclear. The length of the CDR3 is 11 residues. The ends were cut back, 8 bases at V and 4 bases at J, with 6 bases in the middle. Per the germline V gene, CDR1 is SNHLY and CDR2 is FYNNEI. The CDR3 sequence: CASCRYNEQFF. The CDR3 bases are TGTGCCAGCTGCAGATACAATGAGCAGTTCTTC.

This clonotype appeared many times. This chain connects TRBV6-5 to TRBJ1-2, with D possibly TRBD1 on 6 matching bases. The CDR3 runs 14 residues. Trimming left V 2 bases short and J 5 bases short, with 12 bases between. From germline, CDR1 is MNHEY and CDR2 SVGAGI. The CDR3 region is CASSYTTGMYGYTF. Here the CDR3 DNA reads TGTGCCAGCAGTTACACCACAGGGATGTATGGCTACACCTTC.

A few counts support this clonotype. The chain is built from TRBV24-1 and TRBJ2-2; TRBD1 matches 7 bases. This CDR3 is 17 amino acids long. Germline CDR1 is KGHDR and CDR2 is SFDVKD. The V segment lost 4 bases and the J segment 0 bases; nucleotides outside the gene matches: 7. CDR3 nucleotides: TGTGCCACCAGTGACCGGACCGGGACAGCGAACACCGGGGAGCTGTTTTTT. Its protein is CATSDRTGTANTGELFF.

In this sample, this clonotype turned up many times. The V gene is TRBV4-3, the J gene TRBJ2-1; 8 bases agree with TRBD2. CDR1 and CDR2 from the germline V gene are LGHNA and YSLEER. The CDR3 is made up of 16 amino acids. Trimming removed 0 bases from V and 4 bases from J; junction bases left unmatched: 5. The chain's CDR3 is CASSQDKRGIYNEQFF. CDR3 nucleotide sequence: TGCGCCAGCAGCCAAGATAAGCGGGGGATATACAATGAGCAGTTCTTC.

This clonotype was observed at least ten times. The chain combines TRBV14 with TRBJ2-1; 10 nucleotides agree with TRBD1. This CDR3 is built from 18 residues. Germline V CDR1 and CDR2: SGHDN, FVKESK. With 1 base clipped from V and 7 bases from J, the junction kept 13 bases outside the gene matches. Here the CDR3 reads CASSQAHRGTGEINEQFF. CDR3 coding DNA: TGTGCCAGCAGCCAAGCTCATCGCGGGACAGGGGAAATAAATGAGCAGTTCTTC.

This clonotype has ten or more counts. The V and J genes are TRBV5-1 and TRBJ2-5, with TRBD1 matching over 7 bases. The length of the CDR3 is 15 residues. V was clipped by 3 bases and J by 5 bases; unmatched bases: 10. Looked up from germline, CDR1 is SGHRS and CDR2 is YFSETQ. CDR3 coding DNA: TGCGCCAGCAGCTACGGGACAGCCCTATCGGAGACCCAGTACTTC. Protein: CASSYGTALSETQYF.

This clonotype was recorded at least ten times. V usage is TRBV7-9 and J usage is TRBJ2-1, with D maybe TRBD1 (5 bases). The CDR3 is 13 residues long. V dropped 2 bases and J dropped 4 bases, with 6 bases sitting between them. Germline V gives CDR1 SEHNR, CDR2 FQNEAQ (reference sequence). The CDR3 loop reads CASSLRQYNEQFF. The CDR3 coding sequence is TGTGCCAGCAGCTTAAGACAGTACAATGAGCAGTTCTTC. The entire variable domain, with the rest obtained from reference TRBV7-9 and TRBJ2-1, is as follows: DTGVSQNPRHKITKRGQNVTFRCDPISEHNRLYWYRQTLGQGPEFLTYFQNEAQLEKSRLLSDRFSAERPKGSFSTLEIQRTEQGDSAMYLCASSLRQYNEQFFGPGTRLTVL.

This clonotype showed up just a few times. V is TRBV4-3 and J is TRBJ1-4, with 10 bases matching TRBD1. Per germline, CDR1 LGHNA and CDR2 YSLEER. Unmatched junction bases numbered 7, after V lost 0 bases and J lost 6 bases. This CDR3 contains 17 residues. The CDR3 here is CASSQELTGGEDEKLFF. CDR3 in DNA: TGCGCCAGCAGCCAAGAGTTGACAGGGGGCGAGGATGAAAAACTGTTTTTT.

J is TRBJ1-5 and V is TRBV20-1; TRBD1 is a possible D gene (5 bases). The CDR3 length is 13 residues. The germline V gene has CDR1 DFQATT and CDR2 SNEGSKA (reference sequence). V gave up 3 bases and J gave up 7 bases, with 13 bases separating them. The CDR3 protein is CSARGGEDQPQHF. As DNA, the CDR3 is TGCAGTGCTAGGGGGGGGGAGGACCAGCCCCAGCATTTT.